This T cell receptor (beta chain) emerged from a study of cytomegalovirus exposure and HLA in healthy donors. Overall study findings and caveats: Evidence from a later analysis indicated that most CMV-associated TCR beta chains looked HLA-restricted.

This CDR3 contains 14 residues. Trimming shortened V by 5 bases and J by 2 bases, and 12 bases separated the two germline ends. CDR1 SNHLY and CDR2 FYNNEI come from the germline V gene. PCR involved 60 Vbeta and 13 Jbeta primers. Per the original data handling: A later analysis tallied about 80 million unique TCR beta chains, about 11 million of them shared. Generated by immunoSEQ multiplex PCR, the TCRdb table keeps only in-frame clones and is missing some. The V and J calls and clone size come from that table; D and trimming were worked out from the DNA. The sample includes about 190,000 clones, roughly 80% of them seen just once. With respect to this clone: No antigen is known for it.

The V and J genes are TRBV2 and TRBJ2-5, with no clear D. The TCR sequence derives from a woman younger than 30 in good health and CMV-seronegative. Sequencing used PBMCs. CDR3 DNA: TGTGCCAGCAGTCCCATCAGGATTCAAGAGACCCAGTACTTC. Protein: CASSPIRIQETQYF.